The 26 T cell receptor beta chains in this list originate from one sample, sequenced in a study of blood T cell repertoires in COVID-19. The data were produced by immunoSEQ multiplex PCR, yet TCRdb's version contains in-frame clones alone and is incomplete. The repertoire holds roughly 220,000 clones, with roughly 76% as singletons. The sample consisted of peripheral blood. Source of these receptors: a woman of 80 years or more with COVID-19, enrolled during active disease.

CDR3 bases: TGCGCCAGCAGCTCGGGACACAAGACAACTAATGAAAAACTGTTTTTT. This sequence encodes CASSSGHKTTNEKLFF. The chain combines TRBV5-1 with TRBJ1-4; D might be TRBD1 (6 bases). The CDR3 runs 16 residues. Germline V lookup: CDR1 SGHRS, CDR2 YFSETQ. V gave up 3 bases and J gave up 0 bases, with 12 bases separating them.

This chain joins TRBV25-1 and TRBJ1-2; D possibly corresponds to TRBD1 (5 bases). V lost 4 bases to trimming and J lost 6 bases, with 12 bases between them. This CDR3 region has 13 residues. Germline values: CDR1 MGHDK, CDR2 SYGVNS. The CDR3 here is CASSARGGDGYTF. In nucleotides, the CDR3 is TGTGCCAGCAGTGCAAGGGGAGGCGATGGCTACACCTTC.

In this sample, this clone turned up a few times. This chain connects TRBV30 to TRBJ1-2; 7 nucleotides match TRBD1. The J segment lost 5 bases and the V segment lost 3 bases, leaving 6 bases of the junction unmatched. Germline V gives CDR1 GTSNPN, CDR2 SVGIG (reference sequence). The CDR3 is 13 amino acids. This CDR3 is CAWSRTGLYGYTF. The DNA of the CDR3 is TGTGCCTGGAGCCGGACAGGCCTTTATGGCTACACCTTC.

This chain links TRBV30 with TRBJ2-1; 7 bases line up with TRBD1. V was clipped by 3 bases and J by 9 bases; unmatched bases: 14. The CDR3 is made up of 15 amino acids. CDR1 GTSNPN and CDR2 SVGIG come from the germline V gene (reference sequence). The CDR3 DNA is TGTGCCTGGAGGGCCCCCGGGACAGTCGTGGGTGAGCAGTTCTTC. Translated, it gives CAWRAPGTVVGEQFF.

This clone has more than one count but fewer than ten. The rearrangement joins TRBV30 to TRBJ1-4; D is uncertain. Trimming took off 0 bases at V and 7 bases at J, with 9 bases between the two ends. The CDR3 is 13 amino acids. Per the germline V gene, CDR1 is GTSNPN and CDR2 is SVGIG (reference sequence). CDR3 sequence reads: CAWSVWAGEKLFF. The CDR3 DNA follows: TGTGCCTGGAGTGTCTGGGCAGGTGAAAAACTGTTTTTT. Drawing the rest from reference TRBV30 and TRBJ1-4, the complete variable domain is SQTIHQWPATLVQPVGSPLSLECTVEGTSNPNLYWYRQAAGRGLQLLFYSVGIGQISSEVPQNLSASRPQDRQFILSSKKLLLSDSGFYLCAWSVWAGEKLFFGSGTQLSVL.

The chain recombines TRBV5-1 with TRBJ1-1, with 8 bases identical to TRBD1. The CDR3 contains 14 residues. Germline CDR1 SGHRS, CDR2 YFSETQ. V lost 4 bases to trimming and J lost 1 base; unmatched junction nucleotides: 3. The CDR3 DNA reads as TGCGCCAGCAGCCGACAGGGGAAGAACACTGAAGCTTTCTTT. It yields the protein CASSRQGKNTEAFF.

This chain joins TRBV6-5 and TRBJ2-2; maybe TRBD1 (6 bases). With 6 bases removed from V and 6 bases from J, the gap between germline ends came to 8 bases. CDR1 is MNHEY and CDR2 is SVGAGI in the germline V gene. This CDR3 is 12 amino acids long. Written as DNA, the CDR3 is TGTGCCAGCAGGGACAGTCCCGGGGAGCTGTTTTTT. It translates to CASRDSPGELFF.

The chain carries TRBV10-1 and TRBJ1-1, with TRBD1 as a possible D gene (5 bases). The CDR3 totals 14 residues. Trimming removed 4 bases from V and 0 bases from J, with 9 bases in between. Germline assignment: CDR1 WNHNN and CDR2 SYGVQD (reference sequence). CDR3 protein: CASSGRRVNTEAFF. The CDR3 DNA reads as TGCGCCAGCAGTGGTCGCAGGGTGAACACTGAAGCTTTCTTT.

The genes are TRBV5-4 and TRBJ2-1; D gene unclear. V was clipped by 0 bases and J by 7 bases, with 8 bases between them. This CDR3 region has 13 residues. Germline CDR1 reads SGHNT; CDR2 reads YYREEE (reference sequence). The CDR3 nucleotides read TGTGCCAGCAGCTTGGCCAGAAGAAATGAGCAGTTCTTC. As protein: CASSLARRNEQFF.

The CDR3: CASSKGLAGETQYF. The CDR3 region has the DNA TGTGCCAGCAGCAAGGGACTAGCAGGAGAGACCCAGTACTTC. This chain joins TRBV6-5 and TRBJ2-5, with 9 bases fitting TRBD2. V lost 6 bases and J lost 4; bases outside the gene matches: 6. The CDR3 runs 14 residues. The V gene's germline CDR1 is MNHEY and CDR2 SVGAGI.

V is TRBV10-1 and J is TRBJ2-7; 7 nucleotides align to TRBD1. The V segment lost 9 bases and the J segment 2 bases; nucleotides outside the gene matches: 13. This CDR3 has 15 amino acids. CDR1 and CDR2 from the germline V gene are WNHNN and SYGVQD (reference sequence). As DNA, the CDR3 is TGCGCCAGGAGCTCACACGGGACAGAAGCCTACGAGCAGTACTTC. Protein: CARSSHGTEAYEQYF.

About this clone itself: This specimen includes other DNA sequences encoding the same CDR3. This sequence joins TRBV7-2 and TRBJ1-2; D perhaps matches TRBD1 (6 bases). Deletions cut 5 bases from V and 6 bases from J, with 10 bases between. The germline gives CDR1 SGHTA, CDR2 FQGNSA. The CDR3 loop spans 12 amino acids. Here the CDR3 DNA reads TGTGCCAGCAGCCCGAGGACAGATGGCTACACCTTC. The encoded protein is CASSPRTDGYTF.

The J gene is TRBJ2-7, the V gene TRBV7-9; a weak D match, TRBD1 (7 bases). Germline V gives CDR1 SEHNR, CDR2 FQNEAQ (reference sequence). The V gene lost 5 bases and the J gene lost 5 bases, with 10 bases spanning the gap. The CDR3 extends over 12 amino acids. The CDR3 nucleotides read TGTGCCAGCAGCCGGGGGACAGACGAGCAGTACTTC. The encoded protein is CASSRGTDEQYF.

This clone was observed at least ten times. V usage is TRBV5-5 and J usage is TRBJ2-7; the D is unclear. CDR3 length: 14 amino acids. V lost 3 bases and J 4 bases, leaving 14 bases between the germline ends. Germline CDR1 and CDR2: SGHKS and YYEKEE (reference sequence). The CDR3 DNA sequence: TGTGCCAGCAGCTCCTTTCCTATCTCGTACGAGCAGTACTTC. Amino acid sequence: CASSSFPISYEQYF.

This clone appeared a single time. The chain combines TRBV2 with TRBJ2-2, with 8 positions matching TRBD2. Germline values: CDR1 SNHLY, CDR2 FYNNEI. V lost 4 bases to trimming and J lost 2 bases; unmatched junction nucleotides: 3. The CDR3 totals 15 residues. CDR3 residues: CASSGLATNTGELFF. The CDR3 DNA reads TGTGCCAGCAGTGGACTAGCGACAAACACCGGGGAGCTGTTTTTT.

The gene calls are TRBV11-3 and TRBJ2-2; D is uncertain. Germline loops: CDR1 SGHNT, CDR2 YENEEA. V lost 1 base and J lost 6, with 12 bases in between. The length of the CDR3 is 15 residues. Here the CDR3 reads CASSLGTVGSGELFF. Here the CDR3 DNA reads TGTGCCAGCAGCTTAGGCACAGTTGGTTCCGGGGAGCTGTTTTTT.

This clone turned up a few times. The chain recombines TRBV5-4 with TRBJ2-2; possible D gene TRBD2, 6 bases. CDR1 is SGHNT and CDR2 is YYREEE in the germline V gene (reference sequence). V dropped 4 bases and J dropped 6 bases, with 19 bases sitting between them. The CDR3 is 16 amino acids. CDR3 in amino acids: CASSPIGGEEAGELFF. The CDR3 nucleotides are TGTGCCAGCAGCCCCATCGGCGGGGAGGAGGCCGGGGAGCTGTTTTTT.

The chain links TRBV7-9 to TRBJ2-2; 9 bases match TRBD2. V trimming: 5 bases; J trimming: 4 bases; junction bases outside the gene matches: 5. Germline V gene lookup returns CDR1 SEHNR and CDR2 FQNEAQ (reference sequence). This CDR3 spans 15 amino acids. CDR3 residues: CASSPPGLATGELFF. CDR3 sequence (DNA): TGTGCCAGCAGCCCCCCGGGACTAGCCACCGGGGAGCTGTTTTTT.

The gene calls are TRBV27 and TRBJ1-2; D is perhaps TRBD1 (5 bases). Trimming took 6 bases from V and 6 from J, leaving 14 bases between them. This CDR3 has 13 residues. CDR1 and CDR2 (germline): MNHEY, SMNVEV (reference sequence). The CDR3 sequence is CASSPGTPDGYTF. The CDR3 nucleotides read TGTGCCAGCAGCCCCGGGACTCCGGATGGCTACACCTTC.

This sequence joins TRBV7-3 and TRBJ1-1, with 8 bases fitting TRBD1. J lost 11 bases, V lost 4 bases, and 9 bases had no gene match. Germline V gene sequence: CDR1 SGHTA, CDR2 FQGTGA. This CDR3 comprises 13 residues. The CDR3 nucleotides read TGTGCCAGCAGCTCTGGACAGGGCCGGATGGCTTTCTTT. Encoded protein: CASSSGQGRMAFF.

CDR3 nucleotide sequence: TGCGCCAGCAGCTTGGCCGGACAGTCTGGCTACACCTTC. The encoded protein is CASSLAGQSGYTF. The J gene is TRBJ1-2, the V gene TRBV5-1, with D possibly matching TRBD1 (6 bases). Trimming left V 0 bases short and J 7 bases short, with 10 bases between. The germline V gene encodes CDR1 SGHRS and CDR2 YFSETQ. The CDR3 consists of 13 residues.

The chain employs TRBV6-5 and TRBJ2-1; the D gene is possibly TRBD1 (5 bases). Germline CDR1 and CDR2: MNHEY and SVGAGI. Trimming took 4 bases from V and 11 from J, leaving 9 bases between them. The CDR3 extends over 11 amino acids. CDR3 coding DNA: TGTGCCAGCAGTTCGAAGGGGAAGCAGTTCTTC. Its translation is CASSSKGKQFF.

CDR3 sequence reads: CASIKNPTVRAEAFF. CDR3 bases: TGTGCCAGCATCAAAAACCCGACGGTACGGGCTGAAGCTTTCTTT. The chain carries TRBV6-5 and TRBJ1-1; D is ambiguous. V lost 7 bases to trimming and J lost 6 bases, with 21 bases between them. Germline V gene lookup returns CDR1 MNHEY and CDR2 SVGAGI. This CDR3 region has 15 residues.

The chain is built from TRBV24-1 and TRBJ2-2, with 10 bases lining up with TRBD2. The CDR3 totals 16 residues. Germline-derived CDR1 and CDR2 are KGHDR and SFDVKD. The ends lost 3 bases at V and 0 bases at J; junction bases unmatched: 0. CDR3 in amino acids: CATSDSGGANTGELFF. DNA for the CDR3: TGTGCCACCAGTGATAGCGGGGGGGCGAACACCGGGGAGCTGTTTTTT.

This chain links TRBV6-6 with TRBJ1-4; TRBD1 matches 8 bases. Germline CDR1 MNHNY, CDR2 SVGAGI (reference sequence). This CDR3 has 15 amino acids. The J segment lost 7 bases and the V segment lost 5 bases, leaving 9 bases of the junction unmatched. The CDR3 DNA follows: TGTGCCAGCAGTCCGAAGTCGACAGGGGCTGAAAAACTGTTTTTT. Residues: CASSPKSTGAEKLFF.

The CDR3 DNA follows: TGTGCCAGCAGCTTGTTGGGCAGTAAGGTATACGAGCAGTACTTC. Amino acids: CASSLLGSKVYEQYF. The chain joins TRBV5-6 to TRBJ2-7; D is ambiguous. V lost 1 base and J lost 4, with 15 bases in between. The CDR3 totals 15 residues. Germline assignment: CDR1 SGHDT and CDR2 YYEEEE.